This T cell receptor beta chain is from a study of blood T cell repertoires in COVID-19. Study context: Sample material is recorded as cDNA or gDNA derived from T cells, B-cell-depleted T cells, or PBMCs.

Clones were sequenced by immunoSEQ multiplex PCR, and TCRdb holds only the in-frame ones, with some missing. The data show around 250,000 clones, with 85% to 90% seen just once and less than 8.5% held by the top ten. V shed 6 bases, J shed 4 bases, and the junction held 7 bases outside the gene matches. CDR1 is MNHEY and CDR2 is SMNVEV in the germline V gene (reference sequence). This CDR3 is built from 15 residues. The V call is TRBV27, the J call TRBJ2-2, with 8 nucleotides matching TRBD1. This TCR was sampled from a woman between 65 and 79 years old with active or convalescent COVID-19. Specimen: peripheral blood. The CDR3 DNA reads TGTGCCAGCAGCCGAACGACAGGGGCCACCGGGGAGCTGTTTTTT. Amino acid sequence: CASSRTTGATGELFF.